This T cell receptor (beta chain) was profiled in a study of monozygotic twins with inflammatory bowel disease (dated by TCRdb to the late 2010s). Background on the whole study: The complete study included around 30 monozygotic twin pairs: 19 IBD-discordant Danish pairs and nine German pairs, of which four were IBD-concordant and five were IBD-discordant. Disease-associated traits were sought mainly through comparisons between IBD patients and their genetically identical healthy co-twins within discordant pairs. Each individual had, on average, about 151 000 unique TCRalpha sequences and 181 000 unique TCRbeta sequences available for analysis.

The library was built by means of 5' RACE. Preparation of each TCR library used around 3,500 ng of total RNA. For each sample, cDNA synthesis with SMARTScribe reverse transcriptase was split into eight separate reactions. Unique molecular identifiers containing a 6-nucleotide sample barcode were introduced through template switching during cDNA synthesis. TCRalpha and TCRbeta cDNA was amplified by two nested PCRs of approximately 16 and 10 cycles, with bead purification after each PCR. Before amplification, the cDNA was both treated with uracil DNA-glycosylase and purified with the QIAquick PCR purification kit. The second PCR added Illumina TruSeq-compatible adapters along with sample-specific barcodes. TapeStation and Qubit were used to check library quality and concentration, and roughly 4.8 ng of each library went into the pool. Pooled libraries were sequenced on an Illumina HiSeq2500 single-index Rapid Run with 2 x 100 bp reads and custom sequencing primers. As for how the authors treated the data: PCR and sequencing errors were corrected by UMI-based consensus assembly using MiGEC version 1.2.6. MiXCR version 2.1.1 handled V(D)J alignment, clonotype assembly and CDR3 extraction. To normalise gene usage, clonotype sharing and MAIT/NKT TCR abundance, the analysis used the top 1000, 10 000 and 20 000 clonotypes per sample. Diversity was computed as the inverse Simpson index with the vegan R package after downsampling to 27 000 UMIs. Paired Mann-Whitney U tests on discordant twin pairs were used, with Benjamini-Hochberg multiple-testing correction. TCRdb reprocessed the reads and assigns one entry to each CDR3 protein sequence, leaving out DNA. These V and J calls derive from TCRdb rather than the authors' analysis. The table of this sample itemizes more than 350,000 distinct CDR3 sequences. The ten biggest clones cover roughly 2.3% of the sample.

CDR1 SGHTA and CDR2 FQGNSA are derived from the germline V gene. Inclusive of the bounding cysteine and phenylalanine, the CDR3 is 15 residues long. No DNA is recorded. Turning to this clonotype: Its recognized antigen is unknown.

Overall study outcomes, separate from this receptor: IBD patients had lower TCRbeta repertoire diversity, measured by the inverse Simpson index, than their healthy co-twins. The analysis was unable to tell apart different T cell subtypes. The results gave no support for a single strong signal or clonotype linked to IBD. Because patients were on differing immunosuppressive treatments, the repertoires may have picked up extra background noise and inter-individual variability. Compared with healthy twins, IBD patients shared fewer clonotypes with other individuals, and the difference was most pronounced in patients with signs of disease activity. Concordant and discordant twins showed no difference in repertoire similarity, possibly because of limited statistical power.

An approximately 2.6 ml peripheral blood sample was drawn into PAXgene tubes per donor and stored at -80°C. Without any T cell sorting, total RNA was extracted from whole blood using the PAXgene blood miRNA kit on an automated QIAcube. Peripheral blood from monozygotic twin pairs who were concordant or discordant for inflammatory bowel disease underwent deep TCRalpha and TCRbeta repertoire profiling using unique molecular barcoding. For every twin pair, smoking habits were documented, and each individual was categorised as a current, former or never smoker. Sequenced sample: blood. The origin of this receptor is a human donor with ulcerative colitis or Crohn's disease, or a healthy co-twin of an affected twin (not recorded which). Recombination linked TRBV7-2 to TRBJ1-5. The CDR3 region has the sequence CASSLGPGRYQPQHF.